This passage covers 24 T cell receptor beta chains from one sample sequenced in a study of blood T cell repertoires in COVID-19. Clones were sequenced by immunoSEQ multiplex PCR, and TCRdb holds only the in-frame ones, with some missing. The sample carries under 350,000 clones, roughly 86% recorded once. The specimen sequenced was PBMCs or T cells enriched from blood (not recorded which). The receptors originated from a woman aged 60-75 years who had recovered from COVID-19.

The sample holds one count of this clone. The V call is TRBV5-6, the J call TRBJ2-3, with 7 positions matching TRBD1. Trimming took 5 bases from V and 2 from J; bases not matched to a gene: 11. The CDR3 length is 16 residues. Germline V gene sequence: CDR1 SGHDT, CDR2 YYEEEE. CDR3 loop: CASSYRPGQYTDTQYF. Here the CDR3 DNA reads TGTGCCAGCAGTTATAGACCGGGACAGTACACAGATACGCAGTATTTT.

The chain is built from TRBV28 and TRBJ1-2; no clear D gene. Germline CDR1 and CDR2: MDHEN and SYDVKM. The CDR3 has 15 amino acids. V was shortened by 6 bases and J by 1 base, with 15 bases between the two germline ends. The CDR3, as DNA: TGTGCCAGCAGCCCTGATACTACAAGTAACTATGGCTACACCTTC. Translation: CASSPDTTSNYGYTF.

CDR3 in DNA: TGTGCCAGCAGTCTGGGACTAGCGGGAGGGCCGCGAAATGAGCAGTTCTTC. This translates into CASSLGLAGGPRNEQFF. The J gene is TRBJ2-1, the V gene TRBV28, with 16 bases that match TRBD2. From germline, CDR1 is MDHEN and CDR2 SYDVKM. With 5 bases clipped from V and 7 bases from J, the junction kept 8 bases outside the gene matches. The length of the CDR3 is 17 residues.

This chain links TRBV10-1 with TRBJ2-1; a weak D match, TRBD1 (6 bases). Germline V gives CDR1 WNHNN, CDR2 SYGVQD (reference sequence). There are 15 residues in the CDR3. Trimming removed 2 bases at V and 0 bases at J, with 8 bases between. CDR3 protein: CASSERGSSYNEQFF. CDR3 in DNA: TGCGCCAGCAGTGAGAGGGGGAGCTCCTACAATGAGCAGTTCTTC.

The CDR3 here is CASSSGQARGYTF. In DNA, the CDR3 is TGTGCCAGCAGCTCGGGACAGGCGAGGGGCTACACCTTC. V gene TRBV13 combines with J gene TRBJ1-2, with 8 bases fitting TRBD1. Losses at the gene ends were 4 bases for V and 8 bases for J; bases not matched to a gene: 6. The CDR3 runs to 13 residues. CDR1 and CDR2 from the germline V gene are PRHDT and FYEKMQ (reference sequence).

The rearrangement uses TRBV2 and TRBJ1-2, with D possibly being TRBD1 (5 bases). V dropped 3 bases and J dropped 4 bases, with 9 bases sitting between them. The CDR3 is 13 amino acids. Germline V gives CDR1 SNHLY, CDR2 FYNNEI. The CDR3: CASSETEFYGYTF. CDR3 in DNA: TGTGCCAGCAGTGAGACAGAATTCTATGGCTACACCTTC.

This clone was counted ten times or more. The rearrangement joins TRBV6-6 to TRBJ1-5; 12 nucleotides agree with TRBD1. The germline CDR1 and CDR2 sequences are MNHNY and SVGAGI (reference sequence). V was pared by 5 bases and J by 2 bases, with 10 bases of the junction left unmatched. The CDR3 extends over 18 amino acids. This CDR3 is CASSPRRDRGPGNQPQHF. In nucleotides, the CDR3 is TGTGCCAGCAGTCCCCGCCGGGACAGGGGGCCGGGCAATCAGCCCCAGCATTTT.

The chain uses TRBV18 and TRBJ2-2, with D perhaps TRBD2 (6 bases). Trimming took 6 bases from V and 0 from J, leaving 11 bases between them. This CDR3 comprises 15 residues. CDR1 is KGHSH, CDR2 LQKENI, per germline. CDR3 nucleotide sequence: TGTGCCAGCTCTCTGGACTATACGAACACCGGGGAGCTGTTTTTT. Its translation: CASSLDYTNTGELFF.

V is TRBV24-1 and J is TRBJ2-1, with D perhaps matching TRBD2 (5 bases). The CDR3 runs to 16 residues. V was pared by 3 bases and J by 0 bases, with 11 bases between. Germline-derived CDR1 and CDR2 are KGHDR and SFDVKD. The CDR3 loop is CATSDAEASSYNEQFF. CDR3 DNA sequence: TGTGCCACCAGTGATGCGGAGGCCAGCTCCTACAATGAGCAGTTCTTC.

The V call is TRBV5-1, the J call TRBJ1-2; D may be TRBD1 (6 bases). CDR1 and CDR2 from the germline V gene are SGHRS and YFSETQ. CDR3 size: 14 residues. Trimming shortened V by 0 bases and J by 5 bases, and 11 bases separated the two germline ends. CDR3 sequence reads: CASSLDRAEYGYTF. In nucleotides, the CDR3 is TGCGCCAGCAGCTTGGACAGGGCCGAATATGGCTACACCTTC.

The chain is built from TRBV6-5 and TRBJ1-1, with D possibly TRBD1 on 6 matching bases. The V and J ends lost 0 bases and 4 bases respectively, with 12 bases between them. CDR1 is MNHEY and CDR2 is SVGAGI in the germline V gene. This CDR3 is built from 15 residues. As DNA, the CDR3 is TGTGCCAGCAGTTACTCATTAGGGGGTACCACTGAAGCTTTCTTT. Translated: CASSYSLGGTTEAFF.

Worth noting for this clone: Other nucleotide sequences in the sample specify the same CDR3. This chain joins TRBV24-1 and TRBJ2-7; D gene ambiguous. The germline V gene encodes CDR1 KGHDR and CDR2 SFDVKD. The CDR3 totals 13 residues. The V end was cut by 3 bases, the J end by 2 bases, with 7 bases between. DNA for the CDR3: TGTGCCACCAGTGATCCCCTTACCTACGAGCAGTACTTC. This encodes CATSDPLTYEQYF.

The chain recombines TRBV18 with TRBJ1-4, with D unclear. Germline-derived CDR1 and CDR2 are KGHSH and LQKENI. The CDR3 runs 15 residues. Trimming took off 4 bases at V and 6 bases at J, with 15 bases between the two ends. The CDR3 reads CASSQVSGSDEKLFF. The DNA for the CDR3 is TGTGCCAGCTCACAGGTATCGGGTTCTGATGAAAAACTGTTTTTT.

The V call is TRBV23-1, the J call TRBJ1-1, with 10 bases aligning to TRBD1. TRBV23-1 is an ORF; its function is uncertain. The length of the CDR3 is 17 residues. The V segment lost 7 bases and the J segment 4 bases; nucleotides outside the gene matches: 15. The DNA for the CDR3 is TGCGCCAGCACATTAGGGGGACAGGGGATGGAGGGCACTGAAGCTTTCTTT. Amino acid sequence: CASTLGGQGMEGTEAFF.

The chain joins TRBV10-1 to TRBJ2-7; 8 bases map to TRBD2. V was pared by 8 bases and J by 0 bases, with 3 bases of the junction left unmatched. The CDR3 length is 13 residues. Germline assignment: CDR1 WNHNN and CDR2 SYGVQD (reference sequence). The CDR3 reads CASGTSGSYEQYF. CDR3 DNA: TGCGCCAGCGGAACTAGCGGCTCCTACGAGCAGTACTTC.

This clone was seen only a few times. The chain is built from TRBV27 and TRBJ2-7; 13 positions match TRBD2. Unmatched junction bases numbered 10, after V lost 8 bases and J lost 9 bases. The CDR3 loop spans 14 amino acids. CDR1 and CDR2 from the germline V gene are MNHEY and SMNVEV (reference sequence). The CDR3, as DNA: TGTGCCAGCCGGCCCGGACTAGCGGGGGTAAGGCAGTACTTC. Protein product: CASRPGLAGVRQYF.

The genes are TRBV24-1 and TRBJ2-1; 8 bases agree with TRBD2. Per the germline V gene, CDR1 is KGHDR and CDR2 is SFDVKD. With 9 bases clipped from V and 6 bases from J, the junction kept 9 bases outside the gene matches. The CDR3 runs 14 residues. The CDR3 nucleotides read TGTGCCACCGGTTCAGCGGGAGAGCGCAATGAGCAGTTCTTC. Amino acids: CATGSAGERNEQFF.

This clone occurred once. V gene TRBV4-1 combines with J gene TRBJ1-5; no clear D. Trimming left V 0 bases short and J 4 bases short, with 10 bases between. Germline V lookup: CDR1 MGHRA, CDR2 YSYEKL. The CDR3 sequence is 15 residues long. Written as DNA, the CDR3 is TGCGCCAGCAGCCAAGATCCCACGGGAAATCAGCCCCAGCATTTT. This codes for CASSQDPTGNQPQHF.

This clone came up a few times. V is TRBV10-1 and J is TRBJ2-7; 8 bases line up with TRBD1. This CDR3 has 15 residues. V lost 4 bases to trimming and J lost 3 bases; unmatched junction nucleotides: 8. CDR1 WNHNN and CDR2 SYGVQD come from the germline V gene (reference sequence). CDR3 residues: CASSAGTGANYEQYF. Written as DNA, the CDR3 is TGCGCCAGCAGTGCGGGGACAGGAGCCAACTACGAGCAGTACTTC.

A few counts support this clone. The CDR3 DNA reads as TGCGCCAGCAGCCAGGGGACAGGGAGTTCACCCCTCCACTTT. Amino acids: CASSQGTGSSPLHF. The chain links TRBV4-1 to TRBJ1-6, with TRBD1 matching over 9 bases. V gave up 3 bases and J gave up 9 bases; unmatched junction bases: 3. The germline V gene encodes CDR1 MGHRA and CDR2 YSYEKL. The CDR3 consists of 14 residues.

The chain links TRBV11-3 to TRBJ2-3; 8 bases align to TRBD1. CDR3 size: 14 residues. CDR1 SGHNT and CDR2 YENEEA come from the germline V gene. Trimming cost V 5 bases and J 4 bases; bases outside gene matches: 5. DNA for the CDR3: TGTGCCAGCAGCGCAGGGGGCTGGGCAGATACGCAGTATTTT. It is translated as CASSAGGWADTQYF.

The chain links TRBV11-2 to TRBJ1-2; D is perhaps TRBD1 (5 bases). V was trimmed by 4 bases and J by 2 bases, leaving 17 bases between them. CDR1 is SGHAT and CDR2 is FQNNGV in the germline V gene. This CDR3 is built from 16 residues. The CDR3 loop reads CASSWGLGSRNYGYTF. In nucleotides, the CDR3 is TGTGCCAGCAGCTGGGGCTTGGGTTCTCGGAACTATGGCTACACCTTC. Based on the CDR3 plus reference TRBV11-2 and TRBJ1-2, the full variable domain is EAGVAQSPRYKIIEKRQSVAFWCNPISGHATLYWYQQILGQGPKLLIQFQNNGVVDDSQLPKDRFSAERLKGVDSTLKIQPAKLEDSAVYLCASSWGLGSRNYGYTFGSGTRLTVV.

The V and J genes are TRBV5-1 and TRBJ1-1, with a tentative D call TRBD1 (6 bases). The V end lost 2 bases, the J end lost 1 base, and 15 bases lay between the germline ends. CDR3 size: 16 residues. The germline V gene has CDR1 SGHRS and CDR2 YFSETQ. This CDR3 reads CASSFNAGVTNTEAFF. The CDR3 bases are TGCGCCAGCAGCTTTAACGCAGGGGTAACGAACACTGAAGCTTTCTTT. The whole variable domain, remainder taken from reference TRBV5-1 and TRBJ1-1, is KAGVTQTPRYLIKTRGQQVTLSCSPISGHRSVSWYQQTPGQGLQFLFEYFSETQRNKGNFPGRFSGRQFSNSRSEMNVSTLELGDSALYLCASSFNAGVTNTEAFFGQGTRLTVV.

V usage is TRBV29-1 and J usage is TRBJ1-1; 7 positions match TRBD1. The germline V gene encodes CDR1 SQVTM and CDR2 ANQGSEA. V lost 6 bases, J lost 5 bases, and 9 bases stayed unmatched. The CDR3 has 13 residues. CDR3: CSVSRQGQTEAFF. In DNA, the CDR3 is TGCAGCGTATCAAGACAGGGACAGACTGAAGCTTTCTTT.